The present T cell receptor (beta chain) was sequenced within a study of T-cell memory formation after mild COVID-19. Study outcomes and limitations: While clones contracting from day 15 to 85 were balanced between CD4 and CD8, later expanders leaned CD4+. Shrinking CD4+ clones were chiefly CM and EM; CD8+ ones were chiefly EMRA. The pre-infection memory compartment contained some responding clones, suggesting cross-reactive memory joined. Whether day 37 second-wave clones are SARS-CoV-2-specific was not confirmed.

In its sample, this clonotype was seen a few times. Its antigen is not known. Each CDR3 protein is one row after TCRdb ran MiXCR on the 5' RACE reads. The sample has 540,000 or so distinct CDR3 sequences, roughly 21% seen once; the top ten hold roughly an eighth. Germline CDR1 and CDR2: DFQATT and SNEGSKA (reference sequence). This CDR3 has 14 amino acids. Trimming took off 3 bases at V and 2 bases at J, with 12 bases between the two ends. The origin of this receptor is an adult woman who had mild COVID-19 (a few samples of this study predate the infection). Cell type and time point are not known. Sequencing was carried out using PBMCs or a T cell subset sorted from them (not recorded which). This chain connects TRBV20-1 to TRBJ2-3; D is unclear. CDR3 coding DNA: TGCAGTGCTAGCTCGGGCGGAGCCACAGATACGCAGTATTTT. It translates to CSASSGGATDTQYF.